The rows below give T cell receptor beta chains drawn from one sample of a study of blood T cell repertoires in COVID-19. Sequencing used immunoSEQ multiplex PCR; TCRdb keeps in-frame clones, though not all of them. The sample includes tens of thousands of clones, around nine tenths of them seen just once. The sequencing input was peripheral blood. These receptors were collected from a man aged 40-49 years with acute or convalescent COVID-19. Each CDR3 is given with its conserved first and last residue. Fields, in order: V gene, clone size, CDR3 protein. Not every row has a clone size; where given, it reads once, few, many or a size class.

TRBV5-4 once CASSLIPQDTQYF
TRBV25-1 NA CASSEYWSAAYNEQFF
TRBV5-1 NA CASSPTDSGANVLTF
TRBV6-5 once CASSYSSGWDGYTF
TRBV6-5 NA CASSPYTSSYEQYF
TRBV6-5 once CASTPGTGYREQYF
TRBV4-3 NA CASSQDLVRGSYEQYF
TRBV9 NA CASSLQGSTDTQYF
TRBV2 NA CASPKDRHSYEQYF
TRBV7-8 NA CASSFGTGIGEQFF
TRBV7-8 NA CASSLAPRAGVYEQYF
TRBV3-1/TRBV3-2 NA CASSQDENEQFF
TRBV5-1 NA CASSSMGGDTEAFF
TRBV15 NA CATSKRGKESSYNEQFF
TRBV10-3 NA CAISEAQTGAKQYF
TRBV20-1 once CSAVLAGEQFF
TRBV6-6 once CASSYPRLAGNDEQYF
TRBV19 NA CASSTPWTSGSRYEQYF
TRBV4-1 few CASSQDGASGQFANYGYTF
TRBV3-1/TRBV3-2 NA CASSQGALLYGYTF
TRBV9 NA CASSVAGTDSYGYTF
TRBV6-5 NA CASSPGQGPGQPQHF
TRBV20-1 NA CSARDQFEAFF
TRBV18 NA CASSPGTGGAEPQHF
TRBV27 NA CASSSTGVPTYEQYF
TRBV5-5 NA CASSLGGGYNEQFF
TRBV14 NA CASSQKIGLAGGEEQFF
TRBV19 once CASTDRVPEKLFF
TRBV6-5 NA CASSDRPYGYTF
TRBV6-5 NA CASSPGTTYYEQYF
TRBV4-3 NA CASSPMGSGRALGEQFF
TRBV3-1/TRBV3-2 once CASSQGVSGTGVTYEQYF
TRBV6-5 NA CASSFSRTSGGNEQFF
TRBV25-1 NA CASRPPGLAMLDF
TRBV10-1 NA CASTFAGGFEQFF
TRBV5-6 NA CASCFGGEYYGYTF
TRBV11-3 NA CASSPAGTVNYGYTF
TRBV7-9 NA CASTTGIYEQYF
TRBV19 NA CASSIRGLGDNEQFF
TRBV9 NA CASSGGTGFYEQYF
TRBV28 NA CASSSTSGRDGNEQFF
TRBV19 NA CASSIRTGTDTQYF
TRBV12-3/TRBV12-4 NA CASSHRGAGGYTF
TRBV4-1 NA CASSQDRGDTDTQYF
TRBV5-1 NA CASSETLGNEQFF
TRBV30 NA CAWGQGSNQPQHF
TRBV18 once CASSPWSQEGNTIYF
TRBV20-1 NA CSASYVTSGEQYF
TRBV7-8 once CASSTEGGTEAFF
TRBV27 NA CASSQQPPGQRYNSPLHF
TRBV5-6 NA CASSLGLTTNEKLFF
TRBV27 NA CASSPGGSSGNTIYF
TRBV25-1 once CASSGHEQFF
TRBV19 NA CASSPAHQASYNSPLHF
TRBV5-4 few CASSWTGHDEQYF
TRBV7-9 once CASSLGSGRLNEQFF
TRBV19 once CASSRQGAAEAFF
TRBV30 NA CAWSTFGVYSNQPQHF
TRBV18 NA CASSPTGTGANSPLHF